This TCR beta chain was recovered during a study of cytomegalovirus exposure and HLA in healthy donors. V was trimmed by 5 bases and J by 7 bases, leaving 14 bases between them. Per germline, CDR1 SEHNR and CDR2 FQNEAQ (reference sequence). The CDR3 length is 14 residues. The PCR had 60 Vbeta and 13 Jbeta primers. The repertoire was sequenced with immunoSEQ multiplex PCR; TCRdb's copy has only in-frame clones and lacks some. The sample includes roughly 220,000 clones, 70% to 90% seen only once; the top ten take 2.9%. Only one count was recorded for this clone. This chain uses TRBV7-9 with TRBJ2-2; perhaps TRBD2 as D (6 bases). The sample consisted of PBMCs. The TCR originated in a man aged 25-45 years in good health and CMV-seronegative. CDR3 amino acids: CASSKGLSDGELFF. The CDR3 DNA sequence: TGTGCCAGCAGCAAGGGACTCTCCGACGGGGAGCTGTTTTTT.